This is a list of T cell receptor beta chains from one sample in a study of response to subunit inactivated influenza vaccine. TCRdb itself ran the RT-PCR reads through MiXCR, one entry per CDR3 protein. Of roughly 700,000 distinct CDR3 sequences in the sample, approximately 14% were seen once. The source was PBMCs from blood, collected roughly 13 days after vaccination. These receptors all come from a man between 45 and 60 years old who received an inactivated influenza vaccine. CDR3s include the opening cysteine and the closing phenylalanine or tryptophan. Fields, in order: CDR3 length, J gene, D gene, V gene, CDR3 protein. D genes are given only for firm matches.

>12|TRBJ2-7|-|TRBV5-1
CASSLDRYEQYF
>14|TRBJ1-1|TRBD1|TRBV3-1
CASSPRGGQTEAFF
>15|TRBJ2-1|TRBD2|TRBV20-1
CSATPGGGDYNEQFF
>13|TRBJ1-1|-|TRBV6-6
CASSYRVNTEAFF
>12|TRBJ2-7|-|TRBV28
CASSLGVVEQYF
>16|TRBJ1-2|TRBD1|TRBV15
CATSGRDRSANYGYTF
>15|TRBJ1-6|TRBD1|TRBV6-1
CASSRWTGGNSPLHF
>15|TRBJ2-2|TRBD2|TRBV12-3/TRBV12-4
CASTFREGNTGELFF
>15|TRBJ2-1|-|TRBV4-1
CASSQDRTPSNEQFF
>15|TRBJ2-2|-|TRBV7-9
CASSSRRKNTGELFF
>13|TRBJ2-7|-|TRBV7-2
CASSLQTEYEQYF
>15|TRBJ1-4|-|TRBV11-2
CASSLADGANEKLFF
>14|TRBJ2-7|-|TRBV7-9
CASSLGLSSYEQYF
>14|TRBJ2-7|-|TRBV7-2
CASSFSPSSYEQYF
>16|TRBJ2-4|TRBD2|TRBV7-9
CASSLSLAGVPNIQYF
>13|TRBJ1-2|TRBD1|TRBV2
CASSEQGAYGYTF
>13|TRBJ1-2|TRBD1|TRBV10-3
CATRDRVDYGYTF
>16|TRBJ2-2|TRBD2|TRBV4-2
CASSHIAGGVTGELFF
>17|TRBJ2-1|TRBD2|TRBV27
CASSTPTTSGTYNEQFF
>17|TRBJ2-1|TRBD2|TRBV27
CASSLLTSGSSYNEQFF
>14|TRBJ2-1|-|TRBV29-1
CSVEGQGGGNEQFF
>16|TRBJ2-3|-|TRBV7-2
CASSLVGAQGLDTQYF
>16|TRBJ1-5|TRBD1|TRBV28
CASTPGQVLSNQPQHF